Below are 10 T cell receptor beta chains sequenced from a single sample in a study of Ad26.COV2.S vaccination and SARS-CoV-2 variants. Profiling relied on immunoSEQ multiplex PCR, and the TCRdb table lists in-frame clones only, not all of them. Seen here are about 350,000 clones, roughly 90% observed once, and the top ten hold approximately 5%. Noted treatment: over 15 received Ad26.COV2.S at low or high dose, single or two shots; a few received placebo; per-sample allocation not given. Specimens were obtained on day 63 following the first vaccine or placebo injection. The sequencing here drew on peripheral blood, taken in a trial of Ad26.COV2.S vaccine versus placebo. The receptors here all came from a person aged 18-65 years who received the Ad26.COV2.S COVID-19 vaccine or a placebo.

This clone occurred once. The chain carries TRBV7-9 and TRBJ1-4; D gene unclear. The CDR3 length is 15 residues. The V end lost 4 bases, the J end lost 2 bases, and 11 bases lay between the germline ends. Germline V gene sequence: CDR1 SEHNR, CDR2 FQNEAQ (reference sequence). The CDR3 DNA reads TGTGCCAGCAGCTCCCAGTCCGGGACTAATGAAAAACTGTTTTTT. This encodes CASSSQSGTNEKLFF.

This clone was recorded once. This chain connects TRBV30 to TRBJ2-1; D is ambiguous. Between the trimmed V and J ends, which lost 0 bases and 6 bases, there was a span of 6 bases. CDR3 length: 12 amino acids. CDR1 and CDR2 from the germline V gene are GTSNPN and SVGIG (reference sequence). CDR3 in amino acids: CAWSVVPNEQFF. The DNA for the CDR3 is TGTGCCTGGAGTGTGGTCCCCAATGAGCAGTTCTTC.

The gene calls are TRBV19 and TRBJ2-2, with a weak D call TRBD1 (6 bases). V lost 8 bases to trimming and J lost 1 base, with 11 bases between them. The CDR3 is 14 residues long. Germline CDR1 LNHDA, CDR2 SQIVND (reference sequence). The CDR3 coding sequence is TGTGCCAGTTCCGGGACATTGAACACCGGGGAGCTGTTTTTT. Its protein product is CASSGTLNTGELFF.

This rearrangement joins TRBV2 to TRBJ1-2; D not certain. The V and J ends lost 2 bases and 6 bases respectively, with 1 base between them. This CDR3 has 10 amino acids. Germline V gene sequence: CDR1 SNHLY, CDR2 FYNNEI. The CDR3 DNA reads TGTGCCAGCAGTGAACATGGCTACACCTTC. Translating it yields CASSEHGYTF.

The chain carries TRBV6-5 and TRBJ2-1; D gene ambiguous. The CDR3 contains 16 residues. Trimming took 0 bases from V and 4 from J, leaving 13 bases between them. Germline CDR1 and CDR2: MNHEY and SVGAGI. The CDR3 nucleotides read TGTGCCAGCAGTTACTCGGTTGCCGTTGGTTACAATGAGCAGTTCTTC. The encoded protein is CASSYSVAVGYNEQFF.

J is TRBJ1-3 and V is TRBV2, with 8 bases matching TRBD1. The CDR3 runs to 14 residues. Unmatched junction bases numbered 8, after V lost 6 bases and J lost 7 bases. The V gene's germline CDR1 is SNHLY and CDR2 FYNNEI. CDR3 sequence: CASRADRAGNTIYF. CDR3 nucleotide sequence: TGTGCCAGCAGAGCGGACAGGGCGGGCAACACCATATATTTT.

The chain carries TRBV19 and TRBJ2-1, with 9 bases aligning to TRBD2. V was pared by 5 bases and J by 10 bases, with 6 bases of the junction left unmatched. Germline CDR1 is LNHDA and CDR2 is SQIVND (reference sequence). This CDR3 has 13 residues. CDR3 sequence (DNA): TGTGCCAGTAGTGGAAGCGCGGGAGGGGAGCAGTTCTTC. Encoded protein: CASSGSAGGEQFF.

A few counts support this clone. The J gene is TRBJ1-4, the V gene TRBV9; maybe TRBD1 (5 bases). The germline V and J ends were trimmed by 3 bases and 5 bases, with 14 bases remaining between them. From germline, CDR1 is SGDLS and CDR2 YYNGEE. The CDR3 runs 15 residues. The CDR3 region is CASSADLHRNEKLFF. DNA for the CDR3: TGTGCCAGCAGCGCCGACCTTCACAGGAATGAAAAACTGTTTTTT.

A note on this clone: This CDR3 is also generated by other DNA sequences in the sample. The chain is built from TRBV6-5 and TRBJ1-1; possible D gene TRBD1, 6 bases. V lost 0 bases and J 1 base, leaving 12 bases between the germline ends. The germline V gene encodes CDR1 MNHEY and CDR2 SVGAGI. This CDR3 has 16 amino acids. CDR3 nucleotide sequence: TGTGCCAGCAGTTACTCTGGGGGCAGGGGGAACACTGAAGCTTTCTTT. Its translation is CASSYSGGRGNTEAFF.

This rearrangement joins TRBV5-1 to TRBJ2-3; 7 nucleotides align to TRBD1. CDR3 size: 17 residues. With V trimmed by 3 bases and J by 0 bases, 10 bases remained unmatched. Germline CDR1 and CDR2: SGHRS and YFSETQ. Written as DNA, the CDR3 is TGCGCCAGCAGCTCGTTCTTCAGGGGGTCAAGCACAGATACGCAGTATTTT. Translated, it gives CASSSFFRGSSTDTQYF. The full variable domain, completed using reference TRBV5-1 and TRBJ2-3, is KAGVTQTPRYLIKTRGQQVTLSCSPISGHRSVSWYQQTPGQGLQFLFEYFSETQRNKGNFPGRFSGRQFSNSRSEMNVSTLELGDSALYLCASSSFFRGSSTDTQYFGPGTRLTVL.